The rows below give T cell receptor beta chains drawn from one sample of a study of OX40 agonist ivuxolimab in advanced cancers. Profiling relied on immunoSEQ multiplex PCR, and the TCRdb table lists in-frame clones only, not all of them. The table shows about 58,000 clones, with about 82% occurring only once. This specimen was CD4+ or CD8+ T cells sorted from blood, taken in a trial of the OX40 agonist ivuxolimab. These receptors originate from an adult with an advanced solid tumor such as melanoma, head and neck, liver or kidney cancer. Both conserved end residues are part of each CDR3. D genes are given only for firm matches. Size is stated for part of the rows, as once, few or many counts, or as a class when the clone is expanded.

j_call clone_size d_call v_call cdr3_nt cdr3_aa
TRBJ2-3 NA NA TRBV10-3 TGTGCCATCAGTGACAGGACCACAGATACGCAGTATTTT CAISDRTTDTQYF
TRBJ2-7 NA NA TRBV6-6 TGTGCCAGCAGGCAGCCGGGCTACGAGCAGTACTTC CASRQPGYEQYF
TRBJ1-2 NA NA TRBV5-3 TGTGCCAGCAGCCAAGATTCATATGGCTACACCTTC CASSQDSYGYTF
TRBJ2-7 NA NA TRBV18 TGTGCCAGCTCCCCCGGGACAACCTACGAGCAGTACTTC CASSPGTTYEQYF
TRBJ1-6 once NA TRBV18 TGTGCCAGCTCACCTGAGGGTCAAAATTCACCCCTCCACTTT CASSPEGQNSPLHF
TRBJ1-6 NA NA TRBV7-9 TGTGCCAGCAGCGACGGTTCACATAGCTCTAAATCACCCCTCCACTTT CASSDGSHSSKSPLHF
TRBJ1-5 NA TRBD1 TRBV9 TGTGCCAGCAGCCGGGACAGGACCAATCAGCCCCAGCATTTT CASSRDRTNQPQHF
TRBJ1-4 NA NA TRBV10-3 TGTGCCATCAGGCAGGGAACCGTAGGGGTAAAACTGTTTTTT CAIRQGTVGVKLFF
TRBJ2-2 NA TRBD1 TRBV6-5 TGTGCCAGCAGTTCCGACAGGGGGCATACCGGGGAGCTGTTTTTT CASSSDRGHTGELFF
TRBJ2-1 NA TRBD2 TRBV10-3 TGTGCCATCGAGCGGGGGGGCTCCTACAATGAGCAGTTCTTC CAIERGGSYNEQFF
TRBJ1-5 NA NA TRBV19 TGTGCCAGTAGTCGCAGGGTGGGACTGTCCCAGCATTTT CASSRRVGLSQHF
TRBJ2-5 NA NA TRBV29-1 TGCAGCGTCCGCAACAGGGTTGCCCAAGAGACCCAGTACTTC CSVRNRVAQETQYF
TRBJ2-2 NA TRBD1 TRBV6-5 TGTGCCAGCAGTCGGGACAGGACATACACCGGGGAGCTGTTTTTT CASSRDRTYTGELFF
TRBJ2-5 NA TRBD2 TRBV7-2 TGTGCCAGCAGCTCCCTTCGGGGACTAGCGGGGGGGCCGGAGACCCAGTACTTC CASSSLRGLAGGPETQYF
TRBJ2-3 NA TRBD2 TRBV12-5 TGTGCTAGTGGTTTGGGGGACTACCCACCCACAGATACGCAGTATTTT CASGLGDYPPTDTQYF
TRBJ1-5 NA NA TRBV18 TGTGCCAGCTCACCCTCACAGGCCGAGGGCAATCAGCCCCAGCATTTT CASSPSQAEGNQPQHF
TRBJ2-2 NA NA TRBV6-1 TGTGCCAGTTCTAGGGACCGGTACACCGGGGAGCTGTTTTTT CASSRDRYTGELFF
TRBJ2-7 NA TRBD1 TRBV6-5 TGTGCCAGCAGACCTTGGGACAGCCCCTACGAGCAGTACTTC CASRPWDSPYEQYF
TRBJ2-7 medium-sized NA TRBV20-1 TGCAGTGTAAGGCCAATCTACGAGCAGTACTTC CSVRPIYEQYF
TRBJ1-1 NA NA TRBV7-2 TGTGCCAGCAGCCACCGGGGTGGGGCAGATGAAGCTTTCTTT CASSHRGGADEAFF
TRBJ1-5 NA NA TRBV19 TGTGCCACGAAGGGGGGTGCAGGGAATAGCAATCAGCCCCAGCATTTT CATKGGAGNSNQPQHF
TRBJ1-2 once NA TRBV18 TGTGCCAGCTCATCACGGACAGACGGCTACACCTTC CASSSRTDGYTF
TRBJ2-7 NA NA TRBV7-2 TGTGCCAGCAGCTTGGGGACGCACGACGAGCAGTACTTC CASSLGTHDEQYF
TRBJ2-7 NA NA TRBV4-1 TGCGCCAGCAGCCAAGACGGAAGCACCTTGGGAAACGAGCAGTACTTC CASSQDGSTLGNEQYF
TRBJ2-3 NA NA TRBV7-7 TGTGCCAGCAGCCCCCATGAAGTTTCAGATACGCAGTATTTT CASSPHEVSDTQYF
TRBJ1-2 NA TRBD1 TRBV4-1 TGCGCCAGCAGCCAACAGGGGGCAATATCCTATGGCTACACCTTC CASSQQGAISYGYTF
TRBJ1-1 few NA TRBV5-1 TGCGCCAGCAGCCCGGGGCAAAGAGGCACTGAAGCTTTCTTT CASSPGQRGTEAFF
TRBJ2-4 NA TRBD1 TRBV6-6 TGTGCCAGCAGTTTCCCGGGACAGGGAAACATTCAGTACTTC CASSFPGQGNIQYF
TRBJ2-7 NA NA TRBV7-8 TGTGCCAGCAGCCCCGCCCCAGGGCTCTCCTACGAGCAGTACTTC CASSPAPGLSYEQYF